This T cell receptor beta chain was sequenced in a study of human T cells and chemical hapten exposure. The CDR3 loop spans 15 amino acids. V gave up 0 bases and J gave up 8 bases, with 16 bases separating them. CDR1 LNHNV and CDR2 YYDKDF come from the germline V gene (reference sequence). TCRdb ran MiXCR on the RACE reads and lists one entry per CDR3 protein. Of some 180,000 distinct CDR3 sequences in the sample, around 24% were seen once. Time point given: patch test 1, 2 weeks after DPC sensitization. Treatment defined: therapeutic diphenylcyclopropenone sensitization with weekly scalp DPC. People who gave samples had alopecia, were 18 to 70 years old, and were suitable for DPC.

The sample consisted of whole blood, taken in connection with sensitization to the hapten diphenylcyclopropenone (DPC). The chain is built from TRBV15 and TRBJ1-2; the D gene is possibly TRBD1 (6 bases). This TCR was recovered from a woman in her forties or fifties with alopecia areata. Some clones in this sample may be carry-over from other donors' samples. CDR3 sequence (DNA): TGTGCCACCAGCAGAGATCAAATACAGGGTATCGGCTACACCTTC. Protein sequence: CATSRDQIQGIGYTF.